Listed here is a single T cell receptor (beta chain). Per the germline V gene, CDR1 is DFQATT and CDR2 is SNEGSKA (reference sequence). The CDR3 has 11 residues. The data belong to a study of T cells expressing NK-cell markers. Study information: It was from sorted CD3+CD56+NKG2C+, CD3+CD56+NKG2C- and CD3+CD56-NKG2C+ T cells that TCR beta repertoires came.

TCRdb reprocessed the 5' RACE reads and reports one entry per CDR3 protein, with no DNA. Recorded for this sample: 350,000 to 400,000 distinct CDR3 sequences. The TCR sequence derives from a woman in her forties or fifties in good health. The chain employs TRBV20-1 and TRBJ2-7. The sequenced sample was blood T cells: a sorted CD56 or NKG2C T cell subset, CD4+ or CD8+ T cells, or bulk PBMC T cells (not recorded which). The CDR3: CSARRVYEQYF.